These 24 T cell receptor beta chains were all obtained from the same sample, sequenced in a study of blood T cell repertoires in COVID-19. The table came from immunoSEQ multiplex PCR; TCRdb's copy has only in-frame clones and leaves some out. The sample shows about 77,000 clones, about nine tenths of them seen only once. Sequenced: peripheral blood. The receptors here all came from a woman aged 80 or over with acute or convalescent COVID-19.

The sample holds one count of this clone. This chain connects TRBV9 to TRBJ1-2, with unresolved D. Germline V gene data show CDR1 as SGDLS and CDR2 as YYNGEE. V dropped 4 bases and J dropped 1 base, with 14 bases sitting between them. The CDR3 totals 15 residues. The CDR3 region is CASSPREANNYGYTF. For the CDR3, the DNA is TGTGCCAGCAGCCCGCGGGAGGCAAATAACTATGGCTACACCTTC. Full variable domain (rest looked up from reference TRBV9 and TRBJ1-2): DSGVTQTPKHLITATGQRVTLRCSPRSGDLSVYWYQQSLDQGLQFLIQYYNGEERAKGNILERFSAQQFPDLHSELNLSSLELGDSALYFCASSPREANNYGYTFGSGTRLTVV.

The rearrangement links TRBV2 to TRBJ2-3, with D hard to call. This CDR3 contains 11 residues. From germline, CDR1 is SNHLY and CDR2 FYNNEI. V dropped 3 bases and J dropped 7 bases, with 5 bases sitting between them. The chain's CDR3 is CASSDRHTQYF. As DNA, the CDR3 is TGTGCCAGCAGTGACAGGCATACGCAGTATTTT.

V is TRBV13 and J is TRBJ2-5, with D perhaps matching TRBD1 (6 bases). CDR3 length: 17 residues. V lost 3 bases, J lost 4 bases, and 21 bases lay in between. CDR1 PRHDT and CDR2 FYEKMQ come from the germline V gene (reference sequence). This CDR3 is CASSFYITGPRPETQYF. Written as DNA, the CDR3 is TGTGCCAGCAGCTTCTACATAACAGGGCCAAGGCCAGAGACCCAGTACTTC.

CDR3 coding DNA: TGTGCCAGCAAATGGGACAGGGCTGGAAACACCATATATTTT. Its protein is CASKWDRAGNTIYF. J is TRBJ1-3 and V is TRBV28; 9 nucleotides agree with TRBD1. Trimming removed 7 bases from V and 2 bases from J; junction bases left unmatched: 3. CDR3 length: 14 residues. The germline gives CDR1 MDHEN, CDR2 SYDVKM.

The V gene is TRBV3-1 (or the pseudogene TRBV3-2), the J gene TRBJ1-5; TRBD1 matches at 9 bases. The germline V gene encodes CDR1 LGHDT and CDR2 YNNKEL (reference sequence). This CDR3 has 16 amino acids. The V gene end was trimmed by 4 bases and the J gene end by 4 bases; junction bases not matched to a gene: 8. CDR3 nucleotides: TGTGCCAGCAGCCCGGACGGGACAGGGAGAAATCAGCCCCAGCATTTT. It specifies CASSPDGTGRNQPQHF.

The CDR3 protein is CASGFQSGTGGREQFF. CDR3 nucleotide sequence: TGTGCTAGTGGTTTTCAGAGCGGGACAGGGGGTCGTGAGCAGTTCTTC. The V call is TRBV12-5, the J call TRBJ2-1; 11 bases fit TRBD1. The V and J ends lost 3 bases and 9 bases, in that order; junction bases with no gene match: 10. Looked up from germline, CDR1 is LGHNT and CDR2 is FRNRAP. The CDR3 extends over 16 amino acids.

V and J are TRBV6-5 and TRBJ1-6, with D perhaps TRBD1 (5 bases). The CDR3 is made up of 13 amino acids. Trimming took 7 bases from V and 8 from J, leaving 12 bases between them. The germline gives CDR1 MNHEY, CDR2 SVGAGI. The CDR3 is CASMGQSYSPLHF. The CDR3 nucleotides are TGTGCCAGCATGGGGCAATCTTATTCACCCCTCCACTTT.

V and J are TRBV5-1 and TRBJ2-5, with 11 bases fitting TRBD1. The V segment lost 6 bases and the J segment 4 bases; nucleotides outside the gene matches: 5. Germline V gene data show CDR1 as SGHRS and CDR2 as YFSETQ. There are 14 residues in the CDR3. The CDR3 here is CASTRTGGLETQYF. In DNA form, the CDR3 reads TGCGCCAGCACGAGGACAGGGGGCTTAGAGACCCAGTACTTC.

V and J are TRBV20-1 and TRBJ1-4, with D hard to call. The CDR3 has 15 amino acids. Per germline, CDR1 DFQATT and CDR2 SNEGSKA (reference sequence). Trimming took off 3 bases at V and 5 bases at J, with 16 bases between the two ends. CDR3 nucleotide sequence: TGCAGTGCTAGTGCACTAGGGAATTTCAATGAAAAACTGTTTTTT. This gives the protein CSASALGNFNEKLFF.

The chain combines TRBV7-2 with TRBJ1-1; 10 bases fit TRBD1. V trimming: 5 bases; J trimming: 11 bases; junction bases outside the gene matches: 14. CDR1 and CDR2 from the germline V gene are SGHTA and FQGNSA. This CDR3 has 15 residues. The CDR3 nucleotides read TGTGCCAGCAGCACCCCGGCGACAGGGGGCGGCGCGGCTTTCTTT. Its protein product is CASSTPATGGGAAFF.

This clone was detected once. J is TRBJ1-5 and V is TRBV3-1 (or the pseudogene TRBV3-2); D possibly corresponds to TRBD1 (6 bases). Looked up from germline, CDR1 is LGHDT and CDR2 is YNNKEL (reference sequence). Trimming took off 1 base at V and 6 bases at J, with 13 bases between the two ends. The CDR3 has 15 amino acids. The CDR3 DNA reads TGTGCCAGCAGCCAAGGTTGGGGGCCCAGTCAGCCCCAGCATTTT. Its protein is CASSQGWGPSQPQHF.

The chain joins TRBV5-4 to TRBJ2-1; 9 nucleotides align to TRBD2. The length of the CDR3 is 14 residues. The germline CDR1 and CDR2 sequences are SGHNT and YYREEE (reference sequence). The junction had 0 bases not matched to a gene; V was cut back by 5 bases and J by 0 bases. CDR3 bases: TGTGCCAGCAGTAGCGGGAGCTCCTACAATGAGCAGTTCTTC. This sequence encodes CASSSGSSYNEQFF. The full variable domain, its missing parts supplied by reference TRBV5-4 and TRBJ2-1, is ETGVTQSPTHLIKTRGQQVTLRCSSQSGHNTVSWYQQALGQGPQFIFQYYREEENGRGNFPPRFSGLQFPNYSSELNVNALELDDSALYLCASSSGSSYNEQFFGPGTRLTVL.

The chain employs TRBV5-1 and TRBJ1-2, with TRBD1 matching 12 bases. Germline V gene data show CDR1 as SGHRS and CDR2 as YFSETQ. J gave up 5 bases and V 4 bases, and 12 bases lay outside the gene matches. The CDR3 extends over 17 amino acids. The CDR3 coding sequence is TGCGCCAGCAGCCCCGGGGGGACAGGGGGCACTATTTATGGCTACACCTTC. This codes for CASSPGGTGGTIYGYTF.

V usage is TRBV5-1 and J usage is TRBJ2-1; 11 bases are shared with TRBD2. Looked up from germline, CDR1 is SGHRS and CDR2 is YFSETQ. This CDR3 region has 13 residues. The V segment lost 3 bases and the J segment 10 bases; nucleotides outside the gene matches: 3. The chain's CDR3 is CASSSRTSGEQFF. In DNA form, the CDR3 reads TGCGCCAGCAGCTCCCGGACTAGCGGGGAGCAGTTCTTC.

V is TRBV28 and J is TRBJ2-3; possibly TRBD2 for D (5 bases). Germline V gives CDR1 MDHEN, CDR2 SYDVKM. The CDR3 length is 15 residues. Trimming pared 2 bases from V and 1 base from J, leaving 10 bases between. CDR3 region: CASSLAGSGTDTQYF. The DNA of the CDR3 is TGTGCCAGCAGTTTAGCGGGTTCTGGCACAGATACGCAGTATTTT. The complete variable domain, with remaining parts taken from reference TRBV28 and TRBJ2-3, reads DVKVTQSSRYLVKRTGEKVFLECVQDMDHENMFWYRQDPGLGLRLIYFSYDVKMKEKGDIPEGYSVSREKKERFSLILESASTNQTSMYLCASSLAGSGTDTQYFGPGTRLTVL.

This clone came up a few times. This sequence joins TRBV11-2 and TRBJ1-1, with 8 bases identical to TRBD1. Germline V gene data show CDR1 as SGHAT and CDR2 as FQNNGV. There are 15 residues in the CDR3. V lost 5 bases and J lost 0; bases outside the gene matches: 5. CDR3 nucleotide sequence: TGTGCCAGCAGCCCCGGACAGGGTTTGAACACTGAAGCTTTCTTT. Translation: CASSPGQGLNTEAFF.

The chain employs TRBV7-2 and TRBJ2-5; 8 bases match TRBD2. With 1 base clipped from V and 2 bases from J, the junction kept 6 bases outside the gene matches. The CDR3 totals 16 residues. Germline lookup yields CDR1 SGHTA and CDR2 FQGNSA. The CDR3 protein is CASSLDSAGGQETQYF. The CDR3 region has the DNA TGTGCCAGCAGCTTAGATTCTGCGGGGGGACAAGAGACCCAGTACTTC.

This rearrangement joins TRBV1 to TRBJ2-3; the table's D gene call, TRBD2, was not cross checked with the DNA. TRBV1 is a documented pseudogene. The CDR3 sequence is 18 residues long. The CDR3 here is CTSSQLPAAGFSTDTQYF. The CDR3 nucleotides are TGCACCAGCAGCCAACTCCCGGCGGCCGGATTTAGCACAGATACGCAGTATTTT.

The V gene is TRBV5-1, the J gene TRBJ2-1; D possibly corresponds to TRBD1 (7 bases). Germline CDR1 SGHRS, CDR2 YFSETQ. Between the trimmed V and J ends, which lost 0 bases and 6 bases, there was a span of 16 bases. This CDR3 contains 16 residues. The DNA for the CDR3 is TGCGCCAGCAGCTTGGCCACAGGGGTGGGAGGCAATGAGCAGTTCTTC. This encodes CASSLATGVGGNEQFF.

Remarks on this clone: One junction end does not reproduce the germline sequence, and a read error may be involved. V usage is TRBV7-7 and J usage is TRBJ2-1; weak D call: TRBD1 (6 bases). The germline gives CDR1 SSHAT, CDR2 FNYEAQ (reference sequence). The CDR3 has 17 residues. CDR3 in amino acids: CASSLATGSIAVNEQFF. In DNA, the CDR3 is TGTGCTAGCAGCTTAGCCACAGGGTCAATCGCAGTCAATGAGCAGTTCTTC. Based on the CDR3 plus reference TRBV7-7 and TRBJ2-1, the full variable domain is GAGVSQSPRYKVTKRGQDVTLRCDPISSHATLYWYQQALGQGPEFLTYFNYEAQPDKSGLPSDRFSAERPEGSISTLTIQRTEQRDSAMYRCASSLATGSIAVNEQFFGPGTRLTVL.

The V gene is TRBV5-5, the J gene TRBJ2-7; a possible D gene is TRBD1 (5 bases). Germline assignment: CDR1 SGHKS and CDR2 YYEKEE (reference sequence). Trimming pared 7 bases from V and 0 bases from J, leaving 11 bases between. This CDR3 region has 13 residues. CDR3 nucleotides: TGTGCCAGCGCCAGGGCACCCTCCTACGAGCAGTACTTC. Translating gives CASARAPSYEQYF.

The rearrangement uses TRBV27 and TRBJ1-5, with 9 positions matching TRBD1. The ends lost 1 base at V and 4 bases at J; junction bases unmatched: 5. CDR1 and CDR2 (germline): MNHEY, SMNVEV (reference sequence). This CDR3 is built from 16 residues. CDR3 nucleotide sequence: TGTGCCAGCAGTTTATACCCCGGGACAGGGAATCAGCCCCAGCATTTT. Translated, it gives CASSLYPGTGNQPQHF.

The chain couples TRBV3-1 (or the pseudogene TRBV3-2) to TRBJ2-2; D unresolved. Germline V gene lookup returns CDR1 LGHDT and CDR2 YNNKEL (reference sequence). The CDR3 has 14 residues. Deletions cut 4 bases from V and 6 bases from J, with 12 bases between. CDR3: CASSPKAAAGELFF. DNA of the CDR3: TGTGCCAGCAGCCCGAAGGCGGCGGCCGGGGAGCTGTTTTTT.

The chain uses TRBV30 and TRBJ2-7, with 10 bases lining up with TRBD2. The length of the CDR3 is 15 residues. Germline loops: CDR1 GTSNPN, CDR2 SVGIG (reference sequence). The V segment lost 0 bases and the J segment 4 bases; nucleotides outside the gene matches: 6. CDR3 sequence: CAWSVVTAGGYEQYF. In DNA, the CDR3 is TGTGCCTGGAGTGTAGTGACAGCGGGGGGGTACGAGCAGTACTTC. Full variable domain (remainder filled in from reference TRBV30 and TRBJ2-7): SQTIHQWPATLVQPVGSPLSLECTVEGTSNPNLYWYRQAAGRGLQLLFYSVGIGQISSEVPQNLSASRPQDRQFILSSKKLLLSDSGFYLCAWSVVTAGGYEQYFGPGTRLTVT.